Below, 14 T cell receptor beta chains from the same sample are listed, as sequenced in a study of a mutant IDH1 vaccine in newly diagnosed glioma. The antigens for these receptors are not known. Time point reported: week 35, safety follow-up. In every dose of vaccine, 300 ug of mutant IDH1 20-mer peptide was given alongside topical imiquimod. This table comes from immunoSEQ multiplex PCR, and its TCRdb copy is limited to in-frame clones, with some not included. The data show 58,000 or so clones, 86% seen once. The material was PBMCs, obtained from a glioma patient whose treatment included an IDH1 peptide vaccine. The receptor source for this set is a man between 40 and 49 years old with glioma.

The CDR3 nucleotides are TGTGCCACGGAAAGGACCGACTATGGCTACACCTTC. Protein product: CATERTDYGYTF. The V call is TRBV10-3, the J call TRBJ1-2; D is ambiguous. Germline CDR1 is ENHRY and CDR2 is SYGVKD. This CDR3 contains 12 residues. V lost 10 bases and J 3 bases, leaving 12 bases between the germline ends.

The rearrangement uses TRBV25-1 and TRBJ2-1; no definite D call. V was pared by 7 bases and J by 6 bases, with 7 bases between. Germline CDR1 reads MGHDK; CDR2 reads SYGVNS. The CDR3 is made up of 11 amino acids. The CDR3 here is CASISFNEQFF. In DNA, the CDR3 is TGTGCCAGCATATCGTTCAATGAGCAGTTCTTC.

The V call is TRBV18, the J call TRBJ2-5; 8 nucleotides agree with TRBD2. The CDR3 sequence is 14 residues long. V lost 6 bases to trimming and J lost 4 bases; unmatched junction nucleotides: 7. In germline, CDR1 is KGHSH, CDR2 LQKENI. DNA of the CDR3: TGTGCCAGCTCCCCGGGGGGGTACACAGAGACCCAGTACTTC. Its translation is CASSPGGYTETQYF.

This chain connects TRBV5-1 to TRBJ2-5, with 9 bases fitting TRBD2. Germline V gene lookup returns CDR1 SGHRS and CDR2 YFSETQ. V was pared by 4 bases and J by 10 bases, with 11 bases of the junction left unmatched. The CDR3 has 14 residues. The CDR3 nucleotides read TGCGCCAGCAGCCGCGGGAGGGCCATGGACGGCCAGTACTTC. Translation gives CASSRGRAMDGQYF.

J is TRBJ1-4 and V is TRBV5-1, with 11 bases identical to TRBD1. The germline V gene has CDR1 SGHRS and CDR2 YFSETQ. The CDR3 loop spans 18 amino acids. The J segment lost 4 bases and the V segment lost 1 base, leaving 9 bases of the junction unmatched. The CDR3 DNA reads TGCGCCAGCAGCTTGTGGGACAGGGGGGCTCTGGGTAATGAAAAACTGTTTTTT. Amino acids: CASSLWDRGALGNEKLFF.

This clone was counted between two and nine times. This chain connects TRBV7-9 to TRBJ2-5, with D tentatively TRBD1 (6 bases). This CDR3 region has 16 residues. CDR1 is SEHNR, CDR2 FQNEAQ, per germline (reference sequence). Trimming stripped 5 bases from V and 0 bases from J, with 16 bases between. In nucleotides, the CDR3 is TGTGCCAGCAGCCACTCAGGGACAAGGTACCAAGAGACCCAGTACTTC. Translating gives CASSHSGTRYQETQYF.

V is TRBV19 and J is TRBJ1-4, with D unresolved. Trimming removed 10 bases from V and 3 bases from J, with 15 bases in between. The CDR3 has 14 amino acids. Per the germline V gene, CDR1 is LNHDA and CDR2 is SQIVND (reference sequence). DNA of the CDR3: TGTGCCACCCTTGATGGAGCCTCTAATGAAAAACTGTTTTTT. Protein sequence: CATLDGASNEKLFF.

This clone appeared a single time. The chain employs TRBV6-5 and TRBJ2-7; 7 positions agree with TRBD1. Trimming cost V 7 bases and J 4 bases; bases outside gene matches: 10. The V gene's germline CDR1 is MNHEY and CDR2 SVGAGI. This CDR3 contains 14 residues. The CDR3 sequence is CASKKTGSGYEQYF. CDR3 bases: TGTGCCAGCAAAAAGACAGGGTCCGGGTACGAGCAGTACTTC.

This clone was detected only once. The J gene is TRBJ1-3, the V gene TRBV7-9; D may be TRBD1 (5 bases). V lost 1 base and J lost 0, with 13 bases in between. The CDR3 contains 17 residues. Germline CDR1 SEHNR, CDR2 FQNEAQ (reference sequence). CDR3 amino acids: CASSLGLYDSSGNTIYF. The CDR3 region has the DNA TGTGCCAGCAGCTTAGGCCTATATGACAGCTCTGGAAACACCATATATTTT. The full variable domain, rest sourced from reference TRBV7-9 and TRBJ1-3, is DTGVSQNPRHKITKRGQNVTFRCDPISEHNRLYWYRQTLGQGPEFLTYFQNEAQLEKSRLLSDRFSAERPKGSFSTLEIQRTEQGDSAMYLCASSLGLYDSSGNTIYFGEGSWLTVV.

V gene TRBV27 combines with J gene TRBJ1-2; 7 nucleotides line up with TRBD1. The V gene's germline CDR1 is MNHEY and CDR2 SMNVEV (reference sequence). The CDR3 has 14 residues. V gave up 5 bases and J gave up 2 bases; unmatched junction bases: 5. CDR3 DNA: TGTGCCAGCAGTCCCGGGACAGTCAACTATGGCTACACCTTC. Translating it yields CASSPGTVNYGYTF.

The table lists this clone with a few counts. The rearrangement links TRBV5-1 to TRBJ2-7; 8 bases agree with TRBD1. Germline V gene data show CDR1 as SGHRS and CDR2 as YFSETQ. CDR3 length: 13 amino acids. With V trimmed by 1 base and J by 4 bases, 1 base remained unmatched. The CDR3: CASSLWTGYEQYF. CDR3 bases: TGCGCCAGCAGCTTGTGGACAGGGTACGAGCAGTACTTC.

The chain joins TRBV7-8 to TRBJ2-4, with D possibly TRBD1 on 6 matching bases. The germline gives CDR1 SGHVS, CDR2 FQNEAQ. This CDR3 contains 14 residues. Trimming left V 5 bases short and J 6 bases short, with 14 bases between. The CDR3 bases are TGTGCCAGCAGCCCAAACAGGGCCGCAAACATTCAGTACTTC. Translation gives CASSPNRAANIQYF.

V usage is TRBV29-1 and J usage is TRBJ2-5; D is undetermined. CDR1 is SQVTM and CDR2 is ANQGSEA in the germline V gene. This CDR3 is 15 amino acids long. V dropped 0 bases and J dropped 4 bases, with 15 bases sitting between them. The CDR3 spells CSVEESGDTRETQYF. The CDR3, as DNA: TGCAGCGTTGAAGAATCAGGAGACACCAGAGAGACCCAGTACTTC.

The chain combines TRBV7-2 with TRBJ1-1; a weak D match, TRBD1 (6 bases). The length of the CDR3 is 14 residues. Germline V gives CDR1 SGHTA, CDR2 FQGNSA. V gave up 2 bases and J gave up 2 bases, with 9 bases separating them. CDR3 in DNA: TGTGCCAGCAGCTTACAGGGGCATAACACTGAAGCTTTCTTT. This translates into CASSLQGHNTEAFF.